These T cell receptor beta chains were read from a single sample in a study of T cell repertoires in cytomegalovirus infection. Each CDR3 protein gets one entry after TCRdb re-called the reads with MiXCR. The sample shows a few hundred thousand distinct CDR3 sequences, 40% of them seen only once. These TCRs are of unknown antigen specificity. The source was cultured PBMCs, collected from culture after CMV antigen stimulation. Receptor source: a human donor in good health (CMV status not recorded). Some clones in this sample may be carry-over from other donors' samples. Each CDR3 is given with its conserved first and last residue. Rows may omit the clone size; those that give it use once, few, many or a size class.

clone_size | j_call | v_call | cdr3_aa
- | TRBJ2-1 | TRBV12-3/TRBV12-4 | CASSHGTSGINEQFF
once | TRBJ1-5 | TRBV19 | CATALYRGYQPQHF
- | TRBJ1-2 | TRBV5-1 | CASSAKGRERGQVGYTF
- | TRBJ2-1 | TRBV6-5 | CASRRDRGPYNEQFF
few | TRBJ1-3 | TRBV7-6 | CASSWGQGNTIYF
- | TRBJ2-1 | TRBV7-2 | CASSRTSGGSSYNEQFF
many | TRBJ2-5 | TRBV7-2 | CASSFGAGAGETQYF
- | TRBJ1-4 | TRBV6-1 | CASTLNEKLFF
- | TRBJ2-1 | TRBV4-1 | CASSQSGLAGYNEQFF
few | TRBJ2-1 | TRBV7-9 | CASSESPTFSGIYNEQFF
- | TRBJ1-2 | TRBV7-8 | CASSLSRQGHYGYTF
- | TRBJ2-1 | TRBV10-3 | CAISESGSGRGNEQFF
many | TRBJ1-4 | TRBV12-3/TRBV12-4 | CASSPQGTNEKLFF
few | TRBJ2-1 | TRBV7-8 | CASSLSRGLVSEQFF
- | TRBJ2-5 | TRBV7-8 | CASSSHMDRDETQYF
few | TRBJ2-3 | TRBV20-1 | CSATPVGADTQYF
- | TRBJ2-3 | TRBV29-1 | CSVVWSWGDTQYF
- | TRBJ2-7 | TRBV20-1 | CSAQHRADEQYF
few | TRBJ2-3 | TRBV6-5 | CAGGRRSGQAQYF
- | TRBJ1-2 | TRBV20-1 | CSAMVGNNYGYTF
- | TRBJ2-4 | TRBV11-2 | CASRNVGGATSIQYF
- | TRBJ2-7 | TRBV27 | CASSPLPGTSYEQYF
- | TRBJ1-5 | TRBV7-6 | CASSSATGVQPQHF
few | TRBJ1-1 | TRBV7-9 | CASSAQSFTEAFF
- | TRBJ2-7 | TRBV29-1 | CSVAGGRTSYEQYF
few | TRBJ2-7 | TRBV7-2 | CATGWGSVYEQYF
few | TRBJ2-7 | TRBV4-3 | CASSLTAGQLTPYEQYF
- | TRBJ2-5 | TRBV6-1 | CASSHLWTGSVKTQYF